Described below is a single T cell receptor (beta chain) sequence and its context. The data belong to a study of blood T cell repertoires in COVID-19. About the research overall: The United States, Italy and Spain provided the acute and convalescent COVID-19 samples. In each case, the material was cDNA or gDNA derived from T cells, B-cell-depleted T cells, or PBMCs.

Per the study methods: Reference gene primer amplification gave nucleated cell count estimates. Using immunoSEQ multiplex PCR, the repertoire was profiled, and TCRdb retains in-frame clones only, with some absent. That table supplies the V and J calls and clone size; D and trimming were determined from the DNA. The sample lists approximately 300,000 clones, about nine tenths seen once, with roughly 3.6% in the top ten. There are 15 residues in the CDR3. Germline V gene data show CDR1 as SGHRS and CDR2 as YFSETQ. V was shortened by 2 bases and J by 3 bases, with 11 bases between the two germline ends.

The J gene is TRBJ2-2, the V gene TRBV5-1; D possibly corresponds to TRBD1 (6 bases). This TCR came from a woman aged 40 to 50 with acute or convalescent COVID-19. Sequenced sample: peripheral blood. CDR3 loop: CASSLPTGYTGELFF. CDR3 coding DNA: TGCGCCAGCAGCTTACCGACAGGTTACACCGGGGAGCTGTTTTTT. Complete variable domain (other parts from reference TRBV5-1 and TRBJ2-2): KAGVTQTPRYLIKTRGQQVTLSCSPISGHRSVSWYQQTPGQGLQFLFEYFSETQRNKGNFPGRFSGRQFSNSRSEMNVSTLELGDSALYLCASSLPTGYTGELFFGEGSRLTVL.